This T cell receptor beta chain emerged from a study of T cell repertoires in cytomegalovirus infection. Turning to the study itself: Indications came from public TCR beta signatures; they pointed to CMV infection and to a matching HLA type. Study-level findings and limits: What dominated the ex vivo response were HLA-C-restricted CMV-specific TCR beta clonotypes.

This CDR3 has 14 residues. Trimming at V came to 4 bases and at J to 6 bases, leaving 3 bases not matched to a gene. Germline V CDR1 and CDR2: ENHRY, SYGVKD. About this clonotype itself: Its antigen is still unknown.

TCRdb itself ran the reads through MiXCR, one entry per CDR3 protein. In the table there are around 310,000 distinct CDR3 sequences, about a sixth of which are singletons. Input material: PBMCs. The chain carries TRBV10-3 and TRBJ1-6; 7 bases match TRBD1. The sequence was obtained from a human donor in good health (CMV status not recorded). Some clones in this sample may be carry-over from other donors' samples. CDR3 amino acids: CAISGGQVNSPLHF. CDR3 nucleotide sequence: TGTGCCATCAGTGGCGGACAGGTTAATTCACCCCTCCACTTT.